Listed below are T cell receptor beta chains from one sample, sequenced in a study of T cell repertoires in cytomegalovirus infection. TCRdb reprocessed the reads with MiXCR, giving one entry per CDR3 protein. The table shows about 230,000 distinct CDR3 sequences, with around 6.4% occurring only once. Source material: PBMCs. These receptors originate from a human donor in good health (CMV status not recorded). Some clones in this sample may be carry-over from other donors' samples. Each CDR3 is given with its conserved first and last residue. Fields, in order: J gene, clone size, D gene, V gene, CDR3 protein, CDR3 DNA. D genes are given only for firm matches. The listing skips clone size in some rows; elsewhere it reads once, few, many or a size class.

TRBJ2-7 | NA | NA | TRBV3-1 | CASRSKGGEYRVQYF | TGTGCCAGCAGGTCCAAGGGCGGGGAGTACCGGGTGCAGTACTTC
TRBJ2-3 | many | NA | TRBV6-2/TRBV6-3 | CASSQRGGGQTDTQYF | TGTGCCAGCAGTCAGAGAGGGGGGGGGCAAACAGATACGCAGTATTTT
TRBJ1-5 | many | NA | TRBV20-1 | CSARDFKGQPQHF | TGCAGTGCTAGAGATTTTAAGGGTCAGCCCCAGCATTTT
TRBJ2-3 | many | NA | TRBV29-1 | CSVQDGPNGEFSTDTQYF | TGCAGCGTTCAGGATGGCCCGAATGGGGAGTTTAGCACAGATACGCAGTATTTT
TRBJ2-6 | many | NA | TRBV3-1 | CASSQVQMGDGKLTF | TGTGCCAGCAGCCAAGTTCAGATGGGGGACGGGAAACTGACTTTC
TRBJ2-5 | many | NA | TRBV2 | CASRPPGAGETQYF | TGTGCCAGCAGGCCCCCGGGGGCCGGGGAGACCCAGTACTTC
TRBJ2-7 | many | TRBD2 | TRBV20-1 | CSARLHGGGSYEQYF | TGCAGTGCTAGATTACACGGCGGGGGATCCTACGAGCAGTACTTC
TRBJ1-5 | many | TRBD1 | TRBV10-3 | CANADRVNQPQHF | TGTGCCAACGCGGACAGGGTGAATCAGCCCCAGCATTTT
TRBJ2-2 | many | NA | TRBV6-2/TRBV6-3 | CASSYSTGALNTGELFF | TGTGCCAGCAGTTACTCGACCGGGGCTCTGAACACCGGGGAGCTGTTTTTT
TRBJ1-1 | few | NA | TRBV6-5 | CASSHGQNVEAFF | TGTGCCAGCAGCCACGGACAGAACGTTGAAGCTTTCTTT
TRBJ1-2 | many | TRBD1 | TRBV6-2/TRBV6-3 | CASSLTGTAYHGYTF | TGTGCCAGCAGTTTAACCGGGACAGCATACCATGGCTACACCTTC
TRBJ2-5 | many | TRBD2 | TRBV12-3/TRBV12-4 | CAIAGAQETQYF | TGTGCCATAGCGGGCGCACAAGAGACCCAGTACTTC
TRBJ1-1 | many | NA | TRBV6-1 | CASGAGPNTEAFF | TGTGCCAGCGGGGCCGGACCTAACACTGAAGCTTTCTTT
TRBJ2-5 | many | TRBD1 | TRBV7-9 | CASSHRQGSMETQYF | TGTGCCAGCAGCCACCGACAGGGTTCCATGGAGACCCAGTACTTC
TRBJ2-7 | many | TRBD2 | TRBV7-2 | CASSPHPSGGAGGEQYF | TGTGCCAGCAGCCCCCACCCTAGCGGGGGGGCCGGCGGGGAGCAGTACTTC
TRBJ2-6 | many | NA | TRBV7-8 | CASSLVWGSGANVLTF | TGTGCCAGCAGCTTAGTGTGGGGTTCGGGGGCCAACGTCCTGACTTTC
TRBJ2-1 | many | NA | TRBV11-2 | CASSLDRLDNEQFF | TGTGCCAGCAGCTTAGATAGGCTAGACAATGAGCAGTTCTTC
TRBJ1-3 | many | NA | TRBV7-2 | CASSSGNSGNTIYF | TGTGCCAGCAGCTCGGGGAACTCTGGAAACACCATATATTTT
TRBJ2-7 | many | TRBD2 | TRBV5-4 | CASSLTSGGGYEQYF | TGTGCCAGCAGCCTGACTAGCGGGGGGGGGTACGAGCAGTACTTC
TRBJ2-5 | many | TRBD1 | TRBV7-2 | CASGYRGETQYF | TGTGCCAGCGGTTACAGGGGGGAGACCCAGTACTTC
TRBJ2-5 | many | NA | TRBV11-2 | CASTLAGGQGGETQYF | TGTGCCAGCACCTTAGCAGGAGGGCAGGGCGGCGAGACCCAGTACTTC
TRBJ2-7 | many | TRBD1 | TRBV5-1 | CASSSEGQGSFYEQYF | TGCGCCAGCAGCTCGGAGGGACAGGGGAGTTTCTACGAGCAGTACTTC
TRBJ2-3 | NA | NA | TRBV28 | CASSFPLGLGDMQYF | TGTGCCAGCAGTTTCCCCCTGGGGTTGGGGGATATGCAGTATTTT
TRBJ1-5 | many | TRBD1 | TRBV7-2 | CASSVGQGDLPQHF | TGTGCCAGCAGCGTCGGACAGGGGGATCTGCCCCAGCATTTT
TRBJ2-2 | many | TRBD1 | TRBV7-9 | CASSPRQGAGELFF | TGTGCCAGCAGCCCTCGACAGGGGGCCGGGGAGCTGTTTTTT
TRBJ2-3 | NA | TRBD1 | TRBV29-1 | CSVEARTGSKDTQYF | TGCAGCGTTGAGGCTCGGACAGGGAGCAAAGATACGCAGTATTTT
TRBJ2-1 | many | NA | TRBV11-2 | CASSLDAGNNEQFF | TGTGCCAGCAGCTTAGATGCAGGGAACAATGAGCAGTTCTTC
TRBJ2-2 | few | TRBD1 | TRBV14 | CASSPFFGQGPTGELFF | TGTGCCAGCAGCCCCTTCTTTGGACAGGGACCCACCGGGGAGCTGTTTTTT
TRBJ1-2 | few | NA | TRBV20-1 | CSAREGSSNYGYTF | TGCAGTGCTAGAGAGGGCAGCTCTAACTATGGCTACACCTTC
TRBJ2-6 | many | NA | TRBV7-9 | CASSLGLGDRSGANVLTF | TGTGCCAGCAGCTTAGGTCTAGGGGACCGCTCTGGGGCCAACGTCCTGACTTTC
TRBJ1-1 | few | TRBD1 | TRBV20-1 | CSASQTGTIGVPEAFF | TGCAGTGCTAGTCAGACAGGGACTATTGGGGTCCCTGAAGCTTTCTTT